Included here is one T cell receptor (beta chain) sequence, with context. The entry originates in a study of Ad26.COV2.S vaccination and SARS-CoV-2 variants. About the study: The study gave Ad26.COV2.S intramuscularly, once or twice 56 days apart.

Treatment specified: some 20 received Ad26.COV2.S at low or high dose, single or two shots; 5 received placebo; per-sample allocation not given. Following the first vaccine or placebo injection, samples were taken on day 63. This CDR3 spans 17 amino acids. The germline V gene encodes CDR1 MGHRA and CDR2 YSYEKL. V was trimmed by 4 bases and J by 2 bases, leaving 18 bases between them. Method: immunoSEQ multiplex PCR; TCRdb's copy keeps in-frame clones and lacks some. Of some 340,000 clones in the sample, 86% were seen once. The source was peripheral blood, collected in a trial of Ad26.COV2.S vaccine versus placebo. The rearrangement joins TRBV4-1 to TRBJ2-1; D remains unclear. The source is a person aged 18 to 65 who received the Ad26.COV2.S COVID-19 vaccine or a placebo. The CDR3 DNA reads TGCGCCAGCAGCCCCACTCCAGCAGTGGACCCCTACAATGAGCAGTTCTTC. The encoded protein is CASSPTPAVDPYNEQFF.